Listed below are T cell receptor beta chains from one sample, sequenced in a study of T cell repertoires in cytomegalovirus infection. MiXCR was run by TCRdb on the reads, yielding one entry per CDR3 protein. Here the sample spans about 460,000 distinct CDR3 sequences, 11% being singletons. Material for sequencing was PBMCs. The receptors were sampled from a human donor in good health (CMV status not recorded). Some clones in this sample may be carry-over from other donors' samples. Each CDR3 is given with its conserved first and last residue. A D gene is named only where the DNA matches it firmly. Clone size is given for some rows only: seen once, a few or many times, or a class if the clone is expanded.

- | TRBJ1-2 | many | TRBV18 | CANPGDGAYGYTF | TGTGCCAACCCTGGTGATGGGGCCTATGGCTACACCTTC
TRBD1 | TRBJ1-3 | many | TRBV7-9 | CASSFTGGAVDTIYF | TGTGCCAGCAGCTTTACAGGGGGCGCGGTGGACACCATATATTTT
- | TRBJ2-5 | many | TRBV28 | CASGGGALGQETQYF | TGTGCCAGCGGAGGAGGGGCATTAGGGCAAGAGACCCAGTACTTC
- | TRBJ1-2 | few | TRBV9 | CASSVESRNFNYGYTF | TGTGCCAGCAGCGTAGAAAGCCGAAATTTTAACTATGGCTACACCTTC
- | TRBJ1-5 | many | TRBV7-2 | CASSQGYRNQPQHF | TGTGCCAGCAGCCAGGGTTACCGCAATCAGCCCCAGCATTTT
TRBD2 | TRBJ2-1 | - | TRBV18 | CASSATVAGGPNEQFF | TGTGCCAGCTCAGCGACAGTAGCGGGAGGGCCCAATGAGCAGTTCTTC
- | TRBJ2-7 | many | TRBV2 | CASSDAGTAFYEQYF | TGTGCCAGCAGTGACGCGGGGACGGCTTTCTACGAGCAGTACTTC
TRBD1 | TRBJ1-3 | many | TRBV7-2 | CASSLRGTDGNTIYF | TGTGCCAGCAGCTTAAGGGGGACAGATGGGAACACCATATATTTT
- | TRBJ1-4 | - | TRBV6-4 | CARTGGTNEKLFF | TGTGCCAGGACTGGAGGGACTAATGAAAAACTGTTTTTT
TRBD2 | TRBJ2-3 | many | TRBV5-4 | CASRELASGGPSQYF | TGTGCCAGCCGCGAGTTGGCTAGCGGGGGCCCTAGCCAGTATTTT
TRBD2 | TRBJ2-5 | many | TRBV28 | CASSLGRGARQETQYF | TGTGCCAGCAGTTTGGGGCGGGGGGCTCGCCAAGAGACCCAGTACTTC
- | TRBJ1-1 | many | TRBV4-2 | CASSQDRGKALQAFF | TGTGCCAGCAGCCAAGATCGGGGGAAGGCTTTGCAAGCTTTCTTT
TRBD2 | TRBJ2-1 | many | TRBV10-3 | CAISDGEGLAQFF | TGTGCCATCAGTGACGGAGAAGGACTAGCGCAGTTCTTC
- | TRBJ2-5 | many | TRBV7-9 | CASSLDTYQETQYF | TGTGCCAGCAGCTTGGACACCTACCAAGAGACCCAGTACTTC
- | TRBJ1-4 | - | TRBV2 | CASTRGASNEKLFF | TGTGCCAGCACTCGGGGGGCCTCTAATGAAAAACTGTTTTTT
- | TRBJ2-7 | - | TRBV3-1 | CASSQDAAQDYEQYF | TGTGCCAGCAGCCAAGACGCAGCCCAAGATTACGAGCAGTACTTC
- | TRBJ1-4 | - | TRBV6-1 | CASSSVTPGLFF | TGTGCCAGCAGCTCAGTGACCCCGGGACTGTTTTTT
- | TRBJ2-7 | few | TRBV19 | CASSIRNEQYF | TGTGCCAGTAGTATACGAAACGAGCAGTACTTC
- | TRBJ2-2 | few | TRBV20-1 | CSARGAGELFF | TGCAGTGCTAGGGGCGCCGGGGAGCTGTTTTTT
- | TRBJ2-1 | many | TRBV2 | CASSVGFQNEQFF | TGTGCCAGCAGTGTCGGCTTCCAGAATGAGCAGTTCTTC
- | TRBJ2-1 | many | TRBV6-1 | CASRSVLIYNEQFF | TGTGCCAGTAGGTCGGTACTCATCTACAATGAGCAGTTCTTC
TRBD2 | TRBJ2-3 | - | TRBV6-5 | CASSYSSSGGTGTDTQYF | TGTGCCAGCAGTTACTCGTCTAGCGGGGGGACCGGCACAGATACGCAGTATTTT
- | TRBJ1-2 | many | TRBV7-6 | CASSLFGGEGYTF | TGTGCCAGCAGCTTATTCGGGGGGGAAGGCTACACCTTC
- | TRBJ2-1 | - | TRBV3-1 | CASSHSPRERWEREQFF | TGTGCCAGCAGCCACAGCCCAAGGGAGCGGTGGGAGCGAGAGCAGTTCTTC
- | TRBJ1-1 | many | TRBV5-1 | CASSLDGRESEAFF | TGCGCCAGCAGCTTGGATGGGCGAGAGTCTGAAGCTTTCTTT
TRBD2 | TRBJ2-3 | many | TRBV6-1 | CASSPWGGGTDTQYF | TGTGCCAGTTCACCCTGGGGGGGGGGCACAGATACGCAGTATTTT
TRBD1 | TRBJ1-6 | few | TRBV27 | CASGTGVAIGVLHF | TGTGCCAGCGGGACAGGAGTGGCGATTGGGGTCCTCCACTTT
- | TRBJ1-5 | - | TRBV4-2 | CASSQKAGTSNQPQHF | TGTGCCAGCAGCCAAAAAGCGGGGACTAGCAATCAGCCCCAGCATTTT
TRBD1 | TRBJ2-2 | - | TRBV5-1 | CASSLYDRVAGELFF | TGCGCCAGCAGCTTGTATGACAGGGTCGCCGGGGAGCTGTTTTTT
- | TRBJ2-1 | - | TRBV7-6 | CASRASEERASYNEQFF | TGTGCCAGCAGGGCTAGCGAGGAGCGGGCCTCCTACAATGAGCAGTTCTTC
TRBD1 | TRBJ2-2 | - | TRBV19 | CASSSRDRFTGELFF | TGTGCCAGTAGTAGCCGGGACAGATTCACCGGGGAGCTGTTTTTT
- | TRBJ2-1 | - | TRBV7-8 | CASSLSRLEQFF | TGTGCCAGCAGCTTATCCAGGTTGGAGCAGTTCTTC
- | TRBJ1-1 | many | TRBV12-3/TRBV12-4 | CASSPGGGHMNTEAFF | TGTGCCAGCAGTCCTGGAGGAGGGCACATGAACACTGAAGCTTTCTTT
TRBD2 | TRBJ2-1 | many | TRBV10-1 | CASSGRTSGGSVDNEQFF | TGCGCCAGCAGTGGACGGACTAGCGGGGGATCGGTAGACAATGAGCAGTTCTTC
- | TRBJ2-7 | many | TRBV7-2 | CASSLTGKDEQYF | TGTGCCAGCAGCTTAACAGGGAAGGACGAGCAGTACTTC
- | TRBJ2-2 | - | TRBV12-3/TRBV12-4 | CASSSGGNTGELFF | TGTGCCAGCAGTTCCGGCGGGAACACCGGGGAGCTGTTTTTT
- | TRBJ1-3 | many | TRBV6-6 | CASKPPQKRVEGNTIYF | TGTGCCAGCAAACCCCCTCAGAAAAGGGTGGAAGGAAACACCATATATTTT
TRBD2 | TRBJ2-3 | - | TRBV20-1 | CSALTTGTSGVSPYF | TGCAGTGCTCTCACAACCGGGACTAGCGGAGTTTCTCCGTATTTT
- | TRBJ2-3 | many | TRBV7-2 | CASSPVRGSDTQYF | TGTGCCAGCAGCCCCGTTCGGGGGTCCGATACGCAGTATTTT
TRBD2 | TRBJ2-5 | many | TRBV10-3 | CAISGTSGGKTQYF | TGTGCCATCAGCGGGACTAGCGGGGGGAAGACCCAGTACTTC